The entry below describes one TCR beta chain. What it binds is unknown. This record belongs to a study of CXCR3-negative and CXCR3-positive naive CD8 T cells. Across the study: Collectively, the libraries yielded 140 million or so TRB reads in total, at about 1.5 +/- 0.3 million per library. Notes on the study in general: Relative to memory CD8+ cells, whose diversity was much lower, both naive subsets had comparably high diversity. The TRBV-TRBJ usage of naive CXCR3-negative and CXCR3-positive cells was similar, but that of memory cells differed. Hydrophobicity was higher for TRB CDR3s found in CXCR3-positive naive cells than in CXCR3-negative naive cells.

cDNA libraries for TRB were generated by 5' RACE incorporating UMI labels. For each CDR3 protein, TCRdb gives one entry from its re-call of the 5' RACE reads, without DNA. This listing includes 140,000 to 150,000 distinct CDR3 sequences. The CDR3 sequence is 15 residues long. Germline V CDR1 and CDR2: MNHNY, SVGAGI (reference sequence). The rearrangement links TRBV6-6 to TRBJ1-6; the D call of TRBD1 rests on TCRdb alone, since no DNA is present to check it. Sequencing was done on a sample of naive CXCR3+ CD8+ T cells from blood. Subset described: CD45RO-CCR7+CD27+CD95- naive CD8+ T cells expressing CXCR3 (TNR3+). The TCR originated in a human donor in good health. Some clones in this sample may be carry-over from other donors' samples. The CDR3 is CASTETTAYNSPLHF.